This T cell receptor beta chain was recorded in a study of identifying expanded T cells in peripheral blood. Notes on the study in general: Technical replicates showed around 1.2 changed clones; two weeks roughly 18; four weeks 19. Clone count variance between approximately 2-week samples rose with total template count.

The CDR3 has 12 amino acids. The ends were cut back, 2 bases at V and 1 base at J, with 2 bases in the middle. CDR1 and CDR2 (germline): SGHNT, YYREEE (reference sequence). During the collection period, no donor immune events like infections were recorded. In the case of this clone: The antigen is not known.

Profiling relied on immunoSEQ multiplex PCR, and the TCRdb table lists in-frame clones only, not all of them. The sample has around 84,000 clones, about 87% seen once. The sequence was collected from a person aged 18 to 70 in good health. The V gene is TRBV5-4, the J gene TRBJ2-3; no definite D call. Input material: blood. CDR3 region: CASSLRTDTQYF. CDR3 sequence (DNA): TGTGCCAGCAGCTTACGCACAGATACGCAGTATTTT.